The present TCR beta chain was sequenced within a study of blood T cell repertoires in COVID-19. Overall study context: The origin of the acute and convalescent COVID-19 samples was the United States, Italy and Spain. Sources were T cells, B-cell-depleted T cells, or PBMCs; the material itself was cDNA or gDNA.

Original analysis: Reference gene primers were amplified, and this amplification served to estimate nucleated cell counts. Generated by immunoSEQ multiplex PCR, the TCRdb table keeps only in-frame clones and is missing some. That table gives V, J and clone size, and the DNA gave D and trimming. The sample lists tens of thousands of clones; around 87% were seen once. The specimen was peripheral blood. This TCR was sampled from a man aged 45-65 years with active COVID-19.

CDR3 residues: CASSLGPTSGGAYEQYF. CDR3 nucleotide sequence: TGTGCCAGCAGCTTAGGTCCGACTAGCGGGGGGGCCTACGAGCAGTACTTC. V is TRBV7-2 and J is TRBJ2-7; 14 bases fit TRBD2. Germline V gene lookup returns CDR1 SGHTA and CDR2 FQGNSA. The CDR3 has 17 residues. V lost 1 base to trimming and J lost 2 bases; unmatched junction nucleotides: 4.